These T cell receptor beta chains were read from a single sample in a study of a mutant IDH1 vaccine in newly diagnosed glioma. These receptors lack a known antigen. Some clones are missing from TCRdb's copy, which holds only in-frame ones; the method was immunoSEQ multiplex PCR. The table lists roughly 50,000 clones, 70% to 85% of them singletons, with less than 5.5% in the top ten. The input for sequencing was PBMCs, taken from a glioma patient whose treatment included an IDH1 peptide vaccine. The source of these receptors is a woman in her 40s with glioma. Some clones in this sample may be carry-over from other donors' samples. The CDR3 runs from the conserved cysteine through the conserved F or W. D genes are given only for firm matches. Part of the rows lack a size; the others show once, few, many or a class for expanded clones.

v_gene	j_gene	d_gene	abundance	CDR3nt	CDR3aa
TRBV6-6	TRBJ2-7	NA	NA	TGTGCCAGCAGTCAGCCAGAGTCGGGCTACGAGCAGTACTTC	CASSQPESGYEQYF
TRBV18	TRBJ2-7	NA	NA	TGTGCCAGCTCACCAGTAGGAGGTGGGGAGCAGTACTTC	CASSPVGGGEQYF
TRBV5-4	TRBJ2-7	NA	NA	TGTGCCAGCACCGACGACCGGCAGAAGTACGAGCAGTACTTC	CASTDDRQKYEQYF
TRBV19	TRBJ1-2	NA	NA	TGTGCCAGTAGTATTGGGGGACTTGGAGGCTACACCTTC	CASSIGGLGGYTF
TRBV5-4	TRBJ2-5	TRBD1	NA	TGTGCCAGCAGCTCGACAGGGGCCAACCAAGAGACCCAGTACTTC	CASSSTGANQETQYF
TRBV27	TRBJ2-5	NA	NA	TGTGCCAGCAACAAGGTCGGGGAGACCCAGTACTTC	CASNKVGETQYF
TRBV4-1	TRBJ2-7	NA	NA	TGCGCCAGCAGCCAAGATGATAGATACGAGCAGTACTTC	CASSQDDRYEQYF
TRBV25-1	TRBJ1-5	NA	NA	TGTGCCAGCAGTGAGGGGGGCGGGAATCAGCCCCAGCATTTT	CASSEGGGNQPQHF
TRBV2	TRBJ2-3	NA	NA	TGTGCCAGCAGTGAGAGGCATTCAGATACGCAGTATTTT	CASSERHSDTQYF
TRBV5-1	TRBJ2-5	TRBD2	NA	TGCGCCAGCAGCTCAGAAGGTGGCGGGGGCCAAGAGACCCAGTACTTC	CASSSEGGGGQETQYF
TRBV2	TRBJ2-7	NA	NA	TGTGCCAGCAGACTACAGGGACTGTCCTACGAGCAGTACTTC	CASRLQGLSYEQYF
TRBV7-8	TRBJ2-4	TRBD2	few	TGTGCCAGCAGCGCCGGGACTAGCGGGAGGGGCATTCAGTACTTC	CASSAGTSGRGIQYF
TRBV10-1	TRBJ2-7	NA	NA	TGCGCCAGCAGTGACTACAGTTCCGGGGGATACGAGCAGTACTTC	CASSDYSSGGYEQYF
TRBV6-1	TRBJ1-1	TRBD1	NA	TGTGCCACCCTGAGATGGACAGGGGACACTGAAGCTTTCTTT	CATLRWTGDTEAFF
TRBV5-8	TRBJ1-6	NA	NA	TGTGCCAGCAGCTACGGTGGGGGGACCAACTATAATTCACCCCTCCACTTT	CASSYGGGTNYNSPLHF
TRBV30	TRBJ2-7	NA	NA	TGTGCCTGGAGTGACCCCCTTGGCGCGAGGAACGAGCAGTACTTC	CAWSDPLGARNEQYF
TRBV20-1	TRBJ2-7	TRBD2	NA	TGCAGTGCTAGCGGGGGGGACGAGCAGTACTTC	CSASGGDEQYF
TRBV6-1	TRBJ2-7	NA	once	TGTGCCAGCACGCCGCAGGGTTATATGAACGAGCAGTACTTC	CASTPQGYMNEQYF
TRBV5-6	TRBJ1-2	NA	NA	TGTGCCAGCAGCTTGGTAGCGGAAAGAAACAGGGATGGAGGCTACACCTTC	CASSLVAERNRDGGYTF
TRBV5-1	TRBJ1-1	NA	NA	TGCGCCAGCAGCCGAGGGTGGGGGGCCATGAACACTGAAGCTTTCTTT	CASSRGWGAMNTEAFF
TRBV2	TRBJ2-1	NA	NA	TGTGCCAGGGGCTTGGGGGATGAGCAGTTCTTC	CARGLGDEQFF
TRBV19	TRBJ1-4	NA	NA	TGTGCCAGTAGTATATCTAAGGACCTCGGGGAAAAACTGTTTTTT	CASSISKDLGEKLFF
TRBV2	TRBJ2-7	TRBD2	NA	TGTGCCAGCAGCGCATGGGGCAGACTAGCGGGGGGGCACTACGAGCAGTACTTC	CASSAWGRLAGGHYEQYF
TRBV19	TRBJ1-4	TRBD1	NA	TGTGCCAGTAGACTACAGGGGGCGCGTACTAATGAAAAACTGTTTTTT	CASRLQGARTNEKLFF
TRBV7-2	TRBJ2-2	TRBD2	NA	TGTGCCAGCAGCCGGGGGGTTAACACCGGGGAGCTGTTTTTT	CASSRGVNTGELFF
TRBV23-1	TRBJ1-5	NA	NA	TGCGCCAGCAGTCACCCGAGAGGTGGGGGCGACGGTCAGCCCCAGCATTTT	CASSHPRGGGDGQPQHF
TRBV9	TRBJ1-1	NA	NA	TGTGCCAGCAGCGCCGGGACCCTAGGGAACACTGAAGCTTTCTTT	CASSAGTLGNTEAFF
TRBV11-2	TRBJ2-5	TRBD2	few	TGTGCCAGCAGCTCTAGCGGGGGGGGAGAGACCCAGTACTTC	CASSSSGGGETQYF
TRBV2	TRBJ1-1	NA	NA	TGTGCCAGCAGGGAACAGGGCACTGAAGCTTTCTTT	CASREQGTEAFF